This entry lists 12 T cell receptor beta chains sequenced from one sample in a study of cytomegalovirus exposure and HLA in healthy donors listed by TCRdb under 2017. Library preparation was by the immunoSEQ multiplex PCR assay. For the multiplex PCR, a mixture combining 60 forward primers for TCR Vbeta segments and 13 reverse primers for TCR Jbeta segments was used. TCRdb retrieved this table from immuneACCESS and kept in-frame rearrangements only. Not all clones are present; in checked studies, unresolved V genes account for under half, and no reason is known for the remainder. The table for this sample lists 85,000 to 130,000 clones; around 84% of them were counted only once. In total, the top ten clones hold more than 1% of the sample. The sequencing input was PBMCs. Receptors originate from a woman younger than 35 in good health and CMV-seronegative.

The V and J genes are TRBV5-1 and TRBJ2-5; D unresolved. The V end lost 4 bases, the J end lost 1 base, and 5 bases lay between the germline ends. The CDR3 covers 12 residues. Germline V lookup: CDR1 SGHRS, CDR2 YFSETQ. The CDR3 bases are TGCGCCAGCAGCAGGAGCCAAGAGACCCAGTACTTC. The encoded protein is CASSRSQETQYF.

This clone was observed a few times. This chain's CDR3 is CASSGGVGYTF. Written as DNA, the CDR3 is TGTGCCAGCAGTGGGGGGGTAGGCTACACCTTC. The J gene is TRBJ1-2, the V gene TRBV25-1, with a weak D call TRBD1 (5 bases). Between the trimmed V and J ends, which lost 4 bases and 8 bases, there was a span of 8 bases. The CDR3 totals 11 residues. CDR1 MGHDK and CDR2 SYGVNS come from the germline V gene.

This chain's CDR3 is CASQPYDRPHEQYF. The CDR3 nucleotides are TGTGCCAGCCAACCGTACGACAGGCCCCACGAGCAGTACTTC. V usage is TRBV27 and J usage is TRBJ2-7; TRBD1 might be the D (6 bases). The CDR3 extends over 14 amino acids. Germline CDR1 is MNHEY and CDR2 is SMNVEV (reference sequence). V lost 8 bases to trimming and J lost 5 bases, with 19 bases between them.

The V gene is TRBV18, the J gene TRBJ2-7, with TRBD1 as a possible D gene (6 bases). Germline CDR1 is KGHSH and CDR2 is LQKENI. This CDR3 comprises 14 residues. Trimming stripped 1 base from V and 1 base from J, with 8 bases between. CDR3: CASSPLQGSYEQYF. CDR3 sequence (DNA): TGTGCCAGCTCACCACTTCAGGGGTCCTACGAGCAGTACTTC.

This chain uses TRBV27 with TRBJ2-7; a possible D gene is TRBD2 (5 bases). The V end was cut by 2 bases, the J end by 2 bases, with 10 bases between. Germline CDR1 reads MNHEY; CDR2 reads SMNVEV (reference sequence). The CDR3 totals 14 residues. The CDR3 DNA follows: TGTGCCAGCAGTTTAGCTAGCTCTACCTACGAGCAGTACTTC. This gives the protein CASSLASSTYEQYF.

V gene TRBV7-2 combines with J gene TRBJ2-3, with 13 bases fitting TRBD2. Losses at the gene ends were 6 bases for V and 4 bases for J; bases not matched to a gene: 10. The CDR3 runs 17 residues. Per the germline V gene, CDR1 is SGHTA and CDR2 is FQGNSA. The chain's CDR3 is CASRSTSGGAGADTQYF. The CDR3 bases are TGTGCCAGCAGATCTACTAGCGGGGGGGCAGGGGCAGATACGCAGTATTTT.

This rearrangement joins TRBV7-8 to TRBJ2-5; D possibly corresponds to TRBD1 (6 bases). From germline, CDR1 is SGHVS and CDR2 FQNEAQ. The CDR3 runs to 16 residues. Trimming took off 3 bases at V and 0 bases at J, with 14 bases between the two ends. CDR3 in amino acids: CASSFGRGPYQETQYF. The CDR3 nucleotides read TGTGCCAGCAGCTTCGGCAGGGGCCCGTACCAAGAGACCCAGTACTTC. Supplemented by reference TRBV7-8 and TRBJ2-5, the full variable domain reads GAGVSQSPRYKVAKRGQDVALRCDPISGHVSLFWYQQALGQGPEFLTYFQNEAQLDKSGLPSDRFFAERPEGSVSTLKIQRTQQEDSAVYLCASSFGRGPYQETQYFGPGTRLLVL.

The rearrangement links TRBV30 to TRBJ2-1, with 9 positions matching TRBD1. The junction had 21 bases not matched to a gene; V was cut back by 3 bases and J by 0 bases. The CDR3 sequence is 21 residues long. CDR1 is GTSNPN, CDR2 SVGIG, per germline (reference sequence). Here the CDR3 reads CAWSGRTGASLSSSSYNEQFF. CDR3 coding DNA: TGTGCCTGGAGCGGAAGGACAGGGGCGTCGCTCTCGTCCAGCTCCTACAATGAGCAGTTCTTC.

The chain joins TRBV6-6 to TRBJ2-7; TRBD1 matches at 8 bases. V shed 7 bases and J 0 bases; nucleotides not matched to a gene: 8. This CDR3 has 15 residues. Germline loops: CDR1 MNHNY, CDR2 SVGAGI (reference sequence). This CDR3 is CASNPGQVSSYEQYF. For the CDR3, the DNA is TGTGCCAGCAACCCGGGACAGGTGAGCTCCTACGAGCAGTACTTC.

The chain employs TRBV5-4 and TRBJ1-5; no firm D call. Trimming left V 3 bases short and J 2 bases short, with 9 bases between. Germline loops: CDR1 SGHNT, CDR2 YYREEE (reference sequence). The CDR3 covers 14 residues. The CDR3 coding sequence is TGTGCCAGCAGCTCGGGGAGAGGCAATCAGCCCCAGCATTTT. It codes for CASSSGRGNQPQHF.

The chain employs TRBV13 and TRBJ1-4; 10 bases match TRBD1. Looked up from germline, CDR1 is PRHDT and CDR2 is FYEKMQ (reference sequence). The CDR3 has 18 residues. V gave up 1 base and J gave up 6 bases; unmatched junction bases: 11. CDR3 sequence reads: CASSLARDRGRSHEKLFF. The CDR3 coding sequence is TGTGCCAGCAGCTTAGCCCGGGACAGGGGAAGGTCCCATGAAAAACTGTTTTTT.

The table lists this clone with a count of one. Compared with germline, one end of the junction differs, possibly owing to a read error. The CDR3 here is CSSSRQGAHATNEKLFF. CDR3 nucleotides: TGTTCCAGCAGCCGACAGGGGGCCCATGCAACTAATGAAAAACTGTTTTTT. V and J are TRBV7-9 and TRBJ1-4; 10 nucleotides match TRBD1. Looked up from germline, CDR1 is SEHNR and CDR2 is FQNEAQ (reference sequence). This CDR3 region has 17 residues.